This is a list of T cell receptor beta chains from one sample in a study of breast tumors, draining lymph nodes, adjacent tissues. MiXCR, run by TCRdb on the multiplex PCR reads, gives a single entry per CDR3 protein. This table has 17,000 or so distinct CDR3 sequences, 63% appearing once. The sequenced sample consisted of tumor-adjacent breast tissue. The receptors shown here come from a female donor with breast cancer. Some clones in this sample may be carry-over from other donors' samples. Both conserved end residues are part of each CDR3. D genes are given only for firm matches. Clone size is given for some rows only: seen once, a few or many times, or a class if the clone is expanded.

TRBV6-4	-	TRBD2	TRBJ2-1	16	CASSPTSGRGNNEQFF	TGTGCCAGCAGTCCGACTAGCGGGAGGGGGAACAATGAGCAGTTCTTC
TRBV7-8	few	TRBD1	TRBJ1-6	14	CASTPDRANSPLHF	TGTGCCAGCACACCCGACAGGGCGAATTCACCCCTCCACTTT
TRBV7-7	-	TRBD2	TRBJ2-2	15	CASSPRAGATGELFF	TGTGCTAGCAGCCCACGAGCGGGAGCCACCGGGGAGCTGTTTTTT
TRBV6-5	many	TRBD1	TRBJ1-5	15	CASSHTQGRGQPQHF	TGTGCCAGCAGTCACACACAGGGGAGGGGTCAGCCCCAGCATTTT
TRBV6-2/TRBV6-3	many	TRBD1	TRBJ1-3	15	CASSPGQVVAGAIYF	TGTGCCAGCAGTCCGGGACAGGTCGTTGCAGGAGCCATATATTTT
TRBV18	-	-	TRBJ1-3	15	CASSRGGSSGNTIYF	TGTGCCAGCTCACGGGGCGGATCCTCTGGAAACACCATATATTTT
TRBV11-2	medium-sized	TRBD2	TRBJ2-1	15	CASSLGTSWGNEQFF	TGTGCCAGCAGCTTGGGGACTAGCTGGGGGAATGAGCAGTTCTTC
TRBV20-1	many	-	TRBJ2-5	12	CSARPAQETQYF	TGCAGTGCTAGACCGGCGCAAGAGACCCAGTACTTC
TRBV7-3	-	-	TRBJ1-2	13	CASSLGGGSGYTF	TGTGCCAGCAGCTTAGGGGGGGGATCCGGCTACACCTTC
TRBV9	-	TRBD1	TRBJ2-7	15	CASSVAGDRGREQYF	TGTGCCAGCAGTGTCGCGGGGGACAGGGGGCGCGAGCAGTACTTC
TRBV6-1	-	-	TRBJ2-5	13	CASTEGAWGTQYF	TGTGCCAGCACGGAAGGGGCCTGGGGGACCCAGTACTTC
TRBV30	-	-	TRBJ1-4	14	CAWSGRSHNEKLFF	TGTGCCTGGAGCGGCCGATCCCATAATGAAAAACTGTTTTTT
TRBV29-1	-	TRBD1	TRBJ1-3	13	CSVMTGAGNTIYF	TGCAGCGTTATGACAGGGGCGGGAAACACCATATATTTT
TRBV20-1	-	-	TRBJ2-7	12	CSASLGAYEQYF	TGCAGTGCTAGTCTGGGAGCCTACGAGCAGTACTTC
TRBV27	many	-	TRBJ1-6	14	CASSVSPWTSPLHF	TGTGCCAGCAGTGTCTCACCGTGGACGTCACCCCTCCACTTT
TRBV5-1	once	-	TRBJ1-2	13	CASSFTFSYGYTF	TGCGCCAGCAGCTTTACGTTTAGCTATGGCTACACCTTC
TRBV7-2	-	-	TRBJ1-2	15	CASSLGGRGLYGYTF	TGTGCCAGCAGCTTAGGCGGGAGGGGTCTCTATGGCTACACCTTC
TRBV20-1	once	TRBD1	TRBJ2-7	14	CSARDSRSSYEQYF	TGCAGTGCCCGGGACAGCCGGAGCTCCTACGAGCAGTACTTC
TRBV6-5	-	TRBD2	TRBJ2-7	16	CASSLAGGWAGYEQYF	TGTGCCAGCAGTCTGGCGGGGGGCTGGGCTGGCTACGAGCAGTACTTC
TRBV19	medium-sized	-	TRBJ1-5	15	CASSIWEGGNQPQHF	TGTGCCAGTAGTATTTGGGAGGGGGGCAATCAGCCCCAGCATTTT
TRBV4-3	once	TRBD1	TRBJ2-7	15	CASSQGRDRRYEQYF	TGCGCCAGCAGCCAAGGCCGGGACAGGCGTTACGAGCAGTACTTC
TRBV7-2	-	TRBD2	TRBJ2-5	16	CASRPFQAGEGETQYF	TGTGCCAGCAGGCCCTTTCAAGCGGGGGAAGGGGAGACCCAGTACTTC
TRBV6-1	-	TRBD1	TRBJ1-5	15	CASSEETGGSETQHF	TGTGCCAGCAGTGAAGAGACAGGGGGCAGTGAGACCCAGCATTTT
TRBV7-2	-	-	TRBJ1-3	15	CASSLERYSGNTIYF	TGTGCCAGCAGCTTAGAAAGATACTCTGGAAACACCATATATTTT
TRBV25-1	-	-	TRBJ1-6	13	CASSVARSGTLHF	TGTGCCAGCAGTGTAGCGCGGTCGGGGACCCTCCACTTT
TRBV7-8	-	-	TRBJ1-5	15	CASSASDSLGQPQHF	TGTGCCAGCAGCGCTAGTGACTCCTTGGGTCAGCCCCAGCATTTT
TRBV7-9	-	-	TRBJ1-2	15	CASSTAGLLLGGYTF	TGTGCCAGCAGCACTGCGGGGTTACTATTGGGTGGCTACACCTTC
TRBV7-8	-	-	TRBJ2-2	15	CASSGGLSVTGELFF	TGTGCCAGCAGCGGGGGGTTGTCCGTCACCGGGGAGCTGTTTTTT
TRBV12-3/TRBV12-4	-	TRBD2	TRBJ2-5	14	CASSRGEGQGTQYF	TGTGCCAGCAGCCGCGGGGAGGGCCAAGGGACCCAGTACTTC
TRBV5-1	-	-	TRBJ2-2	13	CASSPPSDGELFF	TGCGCCAGCAGCCCCCCTTCTGACGGGGAGCTGTTTTTT
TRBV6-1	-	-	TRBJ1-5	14	CATYRGVGNQPQHF	TGTGCCACCTACCGGGGGGTTGGCAATCAGCCCCAGCATTTT
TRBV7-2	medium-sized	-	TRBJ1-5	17	CASSLGRWTDSNQPQHF	TGTGCCAGCAGCTTAGGACGGTGGACAGATAGCAATCAGCCCCAGCATTTT
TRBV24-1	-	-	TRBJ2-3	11	CATSVYDTQYF	TGTGCCACCAGTGTATACGATACGCAGTATTTT
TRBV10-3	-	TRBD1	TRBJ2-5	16	CAISDYGGTGGQTQYF	TGTGCCATCAGTGATTACGGTGGGACAGGCGGACAGACCCAGTACTTC
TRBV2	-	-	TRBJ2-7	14	CASSPNRVKYEQYF	TGTGCCAGCAGCCCCAACAGGGTGAAATACGAGCAGTACTTC
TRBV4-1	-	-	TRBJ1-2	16	CASSQPDSSPVYGYTF	TGCGCCAGCAGCCAACCAGACAGTTCACCGGTCTATGGCTACACCTTC
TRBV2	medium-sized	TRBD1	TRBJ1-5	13	CASSKQGDQPQHF	TGTGCCAGCAGTAAACAGGGGGATCAGCCCCAGCATTTT
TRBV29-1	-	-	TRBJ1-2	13	CSVEGEGTGGYTF	TGCAGCGTTGAAGGCGAAGGGACGGGCGGCTACACCTTC
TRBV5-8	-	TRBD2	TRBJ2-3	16	CASSLGTSGFTDTQYF	TGTGCCAGCAGCCTCGGGACTAGCGGATTCACAGATACGCAGTATTTT
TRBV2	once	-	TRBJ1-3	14	CASNQGLSGNTIYF	TGTGCCAGCAATCAGGGTCTCTCTGGAAACACCATATATTTT
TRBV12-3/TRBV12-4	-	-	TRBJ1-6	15	CASSFAGGSGSPLHF	TGTGCCAGCAGTTTCGCGGGGGGGAGTGGTTCACCCCTCCACTTT